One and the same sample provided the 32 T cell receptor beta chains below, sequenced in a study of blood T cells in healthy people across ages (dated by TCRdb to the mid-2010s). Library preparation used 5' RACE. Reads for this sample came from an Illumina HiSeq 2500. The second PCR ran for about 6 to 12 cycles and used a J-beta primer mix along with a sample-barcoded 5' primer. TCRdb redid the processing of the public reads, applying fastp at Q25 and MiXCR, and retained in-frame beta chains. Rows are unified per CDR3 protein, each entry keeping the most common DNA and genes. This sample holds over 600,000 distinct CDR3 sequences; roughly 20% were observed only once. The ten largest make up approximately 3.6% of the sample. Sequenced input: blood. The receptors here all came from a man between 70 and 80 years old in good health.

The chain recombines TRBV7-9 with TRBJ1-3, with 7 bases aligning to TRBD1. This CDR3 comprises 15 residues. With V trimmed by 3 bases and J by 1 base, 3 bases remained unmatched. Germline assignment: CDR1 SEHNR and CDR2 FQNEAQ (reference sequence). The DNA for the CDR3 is TGTGCCAGCAGCTTTGACAGGGCGTCTGGAAACACCATATATTTT. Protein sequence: CASSFDRASGNTIYF.

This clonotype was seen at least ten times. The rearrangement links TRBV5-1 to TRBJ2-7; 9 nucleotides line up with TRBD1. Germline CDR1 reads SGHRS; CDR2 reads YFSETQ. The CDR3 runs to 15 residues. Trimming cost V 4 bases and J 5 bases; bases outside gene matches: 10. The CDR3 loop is CASSLGTGQLDEQYF. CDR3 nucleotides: TGCGCCAGCAGCCTAGGGACAGGGCAACTCGACGAGCAGTACTTC.

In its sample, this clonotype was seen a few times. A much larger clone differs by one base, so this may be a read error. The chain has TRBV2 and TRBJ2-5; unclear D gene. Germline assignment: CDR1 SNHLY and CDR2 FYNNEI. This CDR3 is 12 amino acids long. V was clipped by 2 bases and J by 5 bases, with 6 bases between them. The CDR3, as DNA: TGTGCCAGCAGTGAATATTGGGAGACCCAGTACTTC. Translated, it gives CASSEYWETQYF.

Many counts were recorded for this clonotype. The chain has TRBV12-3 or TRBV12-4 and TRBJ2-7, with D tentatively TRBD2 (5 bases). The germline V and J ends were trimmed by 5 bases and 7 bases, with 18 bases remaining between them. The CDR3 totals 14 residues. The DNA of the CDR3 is TGTGCCAGCAGTCCCGTTGGCTGGTCGGGGGAGCAGTACTTC. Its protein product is CASSPVGWSGEQYF.

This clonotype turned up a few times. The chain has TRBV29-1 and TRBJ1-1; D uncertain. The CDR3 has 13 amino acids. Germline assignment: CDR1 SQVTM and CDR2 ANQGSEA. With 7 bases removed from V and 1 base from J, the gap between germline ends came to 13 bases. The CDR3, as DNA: TGCAGCGCGCACCAGGACGGGAACACTGAAGCTTTCTTT. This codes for CSAHQDGNTEAFF.

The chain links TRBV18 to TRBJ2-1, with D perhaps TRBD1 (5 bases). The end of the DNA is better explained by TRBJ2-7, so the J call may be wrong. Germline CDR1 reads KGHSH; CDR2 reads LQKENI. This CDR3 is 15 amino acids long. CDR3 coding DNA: TGTGCCAGCTCACCAACGACAGAGTCCTCCTACGAGCAGTACTTC. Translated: CASSPTTESSYEQYF.

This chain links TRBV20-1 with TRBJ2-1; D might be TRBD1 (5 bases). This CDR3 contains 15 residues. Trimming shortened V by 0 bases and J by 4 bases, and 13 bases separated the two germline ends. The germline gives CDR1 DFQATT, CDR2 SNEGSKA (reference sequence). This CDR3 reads CSARERGALYNEQFF. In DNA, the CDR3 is TGCAGTGCTAGAGAAAGGGGCGCCCTATACAATGAGCAGTTCTTC.

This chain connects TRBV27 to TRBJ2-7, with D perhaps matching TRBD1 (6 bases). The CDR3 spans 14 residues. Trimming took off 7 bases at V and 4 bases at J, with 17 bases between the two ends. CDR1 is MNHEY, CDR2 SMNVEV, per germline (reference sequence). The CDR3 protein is CASTRTASAYEQYF. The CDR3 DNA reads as TGTGCCAGCACGAGGACAGCGAGCGCTTACGAGCAGTACTTC.

The CDR3 here is CASSPRTGSNTGELFF. CDR3 nucleotides: TGTGCCAGCAGCCCGCGGACAGGTTCGAACACCGGGGAGCTGTTTTTT. The genes are TRBV9 and TRBJ2-2; 7 nucleotides agree with TRBD1. Trimming at V came to 4 bases and at J to 0 bases, leaving 6 bases not matched to a gene. The CDR3 runs to 16 residues. Germline-derived CDR1 and CDR2 are SGDLS and YYNGEE.

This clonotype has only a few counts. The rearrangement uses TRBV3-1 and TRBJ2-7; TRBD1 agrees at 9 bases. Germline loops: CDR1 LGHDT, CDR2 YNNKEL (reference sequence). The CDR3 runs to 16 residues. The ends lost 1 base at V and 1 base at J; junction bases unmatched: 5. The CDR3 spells CASSQGAGTGSYEQYF. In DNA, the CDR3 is TGTGCCAGCAGCCAAGGTGCCGGGACAGGGTCCTACGAGCAGTACTTC.

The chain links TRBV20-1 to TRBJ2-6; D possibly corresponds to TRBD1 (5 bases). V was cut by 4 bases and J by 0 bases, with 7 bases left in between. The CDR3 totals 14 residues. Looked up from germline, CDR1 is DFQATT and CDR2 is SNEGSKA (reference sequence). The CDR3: CSATTDSGANVLTF. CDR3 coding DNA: TGCAGTGCTACGACAGACTCTGGGGCCAACGTCCTGACTTTC.

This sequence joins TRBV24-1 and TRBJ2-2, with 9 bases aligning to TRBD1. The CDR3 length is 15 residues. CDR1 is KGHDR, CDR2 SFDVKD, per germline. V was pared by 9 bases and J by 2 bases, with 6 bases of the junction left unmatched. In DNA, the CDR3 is TGTGCCACCGCCGGACAGGGGCATAACACCGGGGAGCTGTTTTTT. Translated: CATAGQGHNTGELFF.

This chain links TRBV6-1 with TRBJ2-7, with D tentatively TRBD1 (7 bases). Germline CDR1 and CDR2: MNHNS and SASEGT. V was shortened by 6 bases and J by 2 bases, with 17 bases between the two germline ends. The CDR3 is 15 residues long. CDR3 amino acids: CASSPGGTETYEQYF. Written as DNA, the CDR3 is TGTGCCAGCAGCCCCGGAGGGACAGAGACCTACGAGCAGTACTTC.

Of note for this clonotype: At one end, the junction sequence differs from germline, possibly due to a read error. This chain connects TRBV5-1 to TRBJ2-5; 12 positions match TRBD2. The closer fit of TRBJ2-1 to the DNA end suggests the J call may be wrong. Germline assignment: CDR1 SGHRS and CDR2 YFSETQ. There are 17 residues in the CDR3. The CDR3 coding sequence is TGCGCCAGCAGCTTGGATCCGACTAGCGGGAGTTACACTGAGCAGTTCTTC. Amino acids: CASSLDPTSGSYTEQFF.

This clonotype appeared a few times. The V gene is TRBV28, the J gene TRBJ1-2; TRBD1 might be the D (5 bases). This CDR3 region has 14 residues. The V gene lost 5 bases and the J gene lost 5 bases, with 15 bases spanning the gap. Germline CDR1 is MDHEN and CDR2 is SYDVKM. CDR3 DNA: TGTGCCAGCAGTCCCGGGGGGTCTTATTATGGCTACACCTTC. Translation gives CASSPGGSYYGYTF.

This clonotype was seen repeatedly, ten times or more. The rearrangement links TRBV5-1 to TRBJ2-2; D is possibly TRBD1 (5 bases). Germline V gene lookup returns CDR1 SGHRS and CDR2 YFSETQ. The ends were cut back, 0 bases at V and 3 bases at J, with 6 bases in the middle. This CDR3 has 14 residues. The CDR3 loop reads CASSLEGDTGELFF. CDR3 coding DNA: TGCGCCAGCAGCTTGGAAGGGGACACCGGGGAGCTGTTTTTT.

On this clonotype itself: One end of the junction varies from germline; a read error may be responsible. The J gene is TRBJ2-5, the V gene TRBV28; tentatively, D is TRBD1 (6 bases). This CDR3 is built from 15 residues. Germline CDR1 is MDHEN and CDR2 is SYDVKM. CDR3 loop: CASTPGHLTTYEQHF. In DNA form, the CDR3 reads TGTGCCAGCACCCCGGGACATCTTACGACCTACGAGCAGCACTTC.

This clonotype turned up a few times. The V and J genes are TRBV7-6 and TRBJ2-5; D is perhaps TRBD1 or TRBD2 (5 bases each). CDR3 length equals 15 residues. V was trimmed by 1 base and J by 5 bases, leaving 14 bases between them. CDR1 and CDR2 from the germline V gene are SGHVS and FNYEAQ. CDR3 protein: CASSLGWGRTETQYF. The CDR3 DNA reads TGTGCCAGCAGCTTAGGGTGGGGACGGACGGAGACCCAGTACTTC.

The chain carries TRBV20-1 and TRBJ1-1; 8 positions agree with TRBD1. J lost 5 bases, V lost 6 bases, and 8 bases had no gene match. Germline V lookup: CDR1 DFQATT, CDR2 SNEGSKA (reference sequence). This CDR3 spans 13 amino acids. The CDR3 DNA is TGCAGTGCCTACCCGGACAGGGAGACTGAAGCTTTCTTT. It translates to CSAYPDRETEAFF.

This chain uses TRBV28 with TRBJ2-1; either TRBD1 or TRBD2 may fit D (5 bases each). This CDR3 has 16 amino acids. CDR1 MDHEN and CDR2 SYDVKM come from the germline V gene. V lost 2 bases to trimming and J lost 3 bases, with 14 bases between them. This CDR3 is CASSLVGDPGYNEQFF. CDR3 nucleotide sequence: TGTGCCAGCAGTTTAGTTGGGGACCCGGGCTACAATGAGCAGTTCTTC. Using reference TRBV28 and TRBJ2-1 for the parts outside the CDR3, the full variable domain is DVKVTQSSRYLVKRTGEKVFLECVQDMDHENMFWYRQDPGLGLRLIYFSYDVKMKEKGDIPEGYSVSREKKERFSLILESASTNQTSMYLCASSLVGDPGYNEQFFGPGTRLTVL.

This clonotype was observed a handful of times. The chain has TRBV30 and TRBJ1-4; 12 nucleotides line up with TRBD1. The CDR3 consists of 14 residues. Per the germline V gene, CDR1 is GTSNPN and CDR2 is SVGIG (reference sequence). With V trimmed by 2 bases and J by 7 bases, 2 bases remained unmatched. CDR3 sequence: CAWSRDRGLEKLFF. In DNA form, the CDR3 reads TGTGCCTGGAGTCGGGACAGGGGGCTTGAAAAACTGTTTTTT.

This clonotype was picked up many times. This CDR3 reads CASGRDGSYEQYF. CDR3 in DNA: TGTGCCAGCGGGAGGGACGGCTCCTACGAGCAGTACTTC. This chain joins TRBV19 and TRBJ2-7; 8 bases agree with TRBD2. The CDR3 runs to 13 residues. Per the germline V gene, CDR1 is LNHDA and CDR2 is SQIVND (reference sequence). With 9 bases clipped from V and 0 bases from J, the junction kept 4 bases outside the gene matches.

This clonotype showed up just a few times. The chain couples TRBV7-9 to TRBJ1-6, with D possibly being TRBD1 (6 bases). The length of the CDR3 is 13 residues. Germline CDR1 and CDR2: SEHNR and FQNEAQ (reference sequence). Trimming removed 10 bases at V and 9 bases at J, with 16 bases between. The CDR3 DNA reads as TGTGCCACTGGTCCAGGGGCTGGTTCACCCCTCCACTTT. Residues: CATGPGAGSPLHF.

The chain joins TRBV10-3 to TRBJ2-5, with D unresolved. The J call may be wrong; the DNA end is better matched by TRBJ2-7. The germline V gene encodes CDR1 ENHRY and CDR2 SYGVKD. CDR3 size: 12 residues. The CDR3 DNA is TGTGCCATCGCGGCAGGTACCTACGAGCAGTACTTC. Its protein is CAIAAGTYEQYF.

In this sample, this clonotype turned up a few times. In nucleotides, the CDR3 is TGTGCCAGCAGTGAAGACCAAGGGACGGGCTATGGCTACACCTTC. This codes for CASSEDQGTGYGYTF. The chain carries TRBV2 and TRBJ1-2; a weak D match, TRBD1 (5 bases). With 1 base removed from V and 4 bases from J, the gap between germline ends came to 13 bases. Germline-derived CDR1 and CDR2 are SNHLY and FYNNEI. The CDR3 length is 15 residues.

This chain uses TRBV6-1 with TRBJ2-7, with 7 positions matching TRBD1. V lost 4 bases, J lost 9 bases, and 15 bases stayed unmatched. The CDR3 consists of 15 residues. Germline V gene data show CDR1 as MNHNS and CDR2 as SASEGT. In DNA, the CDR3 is TGTGCCAGCAGTGTCCGGAGACAGGGTCTTTCTGGGCAGTACTTC. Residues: CASSVRRQGLSGQYF.

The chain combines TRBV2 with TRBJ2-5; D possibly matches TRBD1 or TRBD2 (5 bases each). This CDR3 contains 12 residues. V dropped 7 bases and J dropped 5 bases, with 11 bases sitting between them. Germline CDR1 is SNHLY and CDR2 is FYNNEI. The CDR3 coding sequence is TGTGCCAGCATCCTGGGGGAGGAGACCCAGTACTTC. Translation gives CASILGEETQYF.

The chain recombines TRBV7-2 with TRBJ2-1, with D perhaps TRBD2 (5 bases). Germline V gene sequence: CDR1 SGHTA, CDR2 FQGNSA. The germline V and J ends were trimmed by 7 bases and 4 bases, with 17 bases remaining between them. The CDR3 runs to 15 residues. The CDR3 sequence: CASTEGAALYNEQFF. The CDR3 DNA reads TGTGCCAGCACCGAGGGAGCGGCTCTATACAATGAGCAGTTCTTC. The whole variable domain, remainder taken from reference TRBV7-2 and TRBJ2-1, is GAGVSQSPSNKVTEKGKDVELRCDPISGHTALYWYRQSLGQGLEFLIYFQGNSAPDKSGLPSDRFSAERTGGSVSTLTIQRTQQEDSAVYLCASTEGAALYNEQFFGPGTRLTVL.

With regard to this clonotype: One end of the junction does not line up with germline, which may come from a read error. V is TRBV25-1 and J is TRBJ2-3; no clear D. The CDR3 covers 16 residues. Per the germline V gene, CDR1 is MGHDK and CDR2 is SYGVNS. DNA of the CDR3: TGTGCCAGCAGTGAAACGGCTAGTCTTGTCGCAGATACGCTGTATTTT. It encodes CASSETASLVADTLYF.

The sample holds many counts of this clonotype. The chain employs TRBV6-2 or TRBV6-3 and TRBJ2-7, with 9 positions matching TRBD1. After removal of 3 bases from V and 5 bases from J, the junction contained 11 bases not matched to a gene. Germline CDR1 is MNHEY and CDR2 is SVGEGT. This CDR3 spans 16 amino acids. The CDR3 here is CASSYFQVDRGHEQYF. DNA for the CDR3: TGTGCCAGCAGTTATTTCCAGGTGGACAGGGGACACGAGCAGTACTTC.

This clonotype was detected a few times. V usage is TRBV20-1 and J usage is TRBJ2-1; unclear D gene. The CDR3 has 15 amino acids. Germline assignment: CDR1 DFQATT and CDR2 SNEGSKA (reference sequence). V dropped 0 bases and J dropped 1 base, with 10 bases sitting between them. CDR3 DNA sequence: TGCAGTGCTAGAGATTACGTACAGTCCTACAATGAGCAGTTCTTC. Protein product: CSARDYVQSYNEQFF.

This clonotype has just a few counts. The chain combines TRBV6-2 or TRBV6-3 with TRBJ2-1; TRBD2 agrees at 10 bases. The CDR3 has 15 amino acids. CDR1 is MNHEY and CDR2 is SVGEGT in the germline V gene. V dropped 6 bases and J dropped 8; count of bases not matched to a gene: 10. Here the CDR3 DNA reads TGTGCCAGCAGAGACTCTAGCGGGAGTTTTGATGAGCAGTTCTTC. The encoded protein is CASRDSSGSFDEQFF.